This T cell receptor beta chain comes out of a study (dated by TCRdb to about 2016). Regarding the research as a whole: The study investigated the origins of HIV persistence in individuals who naturally controlled HIV infection.

The method was 5' RACE. TCRdb lists the instrument as Illumina HiSeq 2000. The public reads were reprocessed in TCRdb via fastp at Q25 and MiXCR, keeping in-frame beta chains. Merged by CDR3 protein, the rows form single entries marked with the most common genes and DNA. This sample gives a few thousand distinct CDR3 sequences in total; 6% to 8.5% of them show up just once. The ten largest clones take up 6.5% of the sample. The table lists this clonotype with a few counts. This clone's antigen is unknown. No base qualities exist here, and no much larger clone lies one base off it. The CDR3 goes from the cysteine to the phenylalanine over 15 residues. Only the CDR3 portion is preserved as DNA: 45 bases, with reading frame beginning at the first base. Trimming removed 4 bases from V and 1 base from J, leaving 12 bases between the germline ends.

The receptor's source is a female donor with HIV. Recombination joined TRBV12-3 or TRBV12-4 with TRBJ2-3; the D gene cannot be named for sure. Material for sequencing was total memory T cells from blood PBMCs. Interpreted using the paper, the cell subset or site label stands for: transitional memory CD4+ T cells. The nucleotide sequence reads as follows: TGTGCCAGCAGTTCCACCGGGCCCCGCACAGATACGCAGTATTTT. Its coded protein is CASSSTGPRTDTQYF.